This TCR beta chain came from a study of T cells after yellow fever vaccination. Overall study: Fractions containing few cells were prepared with SMART-Seq v4 Ultra Low Input. Findings of the study overall: Once the booster was given, most primary-vaccination clones reappeared, at about 95% for CD4 and over 75% for CD8. Weaker overall was a secondary response that nonetheless peaked faster, on day 5 versus 15.

Turning to this clonotype: The target antigen is unknown.

Template-switching 5'RACE yielded the TCR cDNA; a universal primer site and UMIs were added in the process. TCRdb independently ran MiXCR on the 5' RACE reads; one entry per CDR3 protein. The sample holds some 300,000 distinct CDR3 sequences, 7.5% to 9% seen once. Germline V gene lookup returns CDR1 DFQATT and CDR2 SNEGSKA (reference sequence). The CDR3 runs to 16 residues. The trim removed 4 bases at V and 5 bases at J, leaving 8 bases unmatched. The source was CD4+ T cells sorted from PBMCs, collected 5 days after the yellow fever booster vaccination. The rearrangement joins TRBV20-1 to TRBJ2-5; TRBD2 aligns across 15 bases. The sequence came from a man younger than 30 who received the YFV17D yellow fever vaccine. The CDR3 DNA reads as TGCAGTGCTAAACCGGGACTAGCGGGGGGCTGGGAGACCCAGTACTTC. Translating it yields CSAKPGLAGGWETQYF.